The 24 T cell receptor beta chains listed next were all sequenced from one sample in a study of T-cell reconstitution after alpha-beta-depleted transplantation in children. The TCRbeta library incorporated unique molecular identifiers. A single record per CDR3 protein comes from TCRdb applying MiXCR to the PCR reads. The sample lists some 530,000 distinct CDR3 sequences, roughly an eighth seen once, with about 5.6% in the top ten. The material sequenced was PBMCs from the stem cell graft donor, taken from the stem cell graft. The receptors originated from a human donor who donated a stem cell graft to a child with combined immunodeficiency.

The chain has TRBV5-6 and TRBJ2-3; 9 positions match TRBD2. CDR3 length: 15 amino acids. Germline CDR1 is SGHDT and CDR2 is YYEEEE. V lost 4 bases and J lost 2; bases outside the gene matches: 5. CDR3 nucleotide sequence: TGTGCCAGCAGCCGACTAGCGGATTCCACAGATACGCAGTATTTT. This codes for CASSRLADSTDTQYF.

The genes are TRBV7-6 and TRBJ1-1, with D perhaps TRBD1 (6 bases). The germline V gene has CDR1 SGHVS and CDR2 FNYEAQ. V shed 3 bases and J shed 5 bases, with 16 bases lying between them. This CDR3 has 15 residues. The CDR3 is CASSLLRGPVTEAFF. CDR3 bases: TGTGCCAGCAGCTTGCTCAGGGGCCCAGTGACTGAAGCTTTCTTT.

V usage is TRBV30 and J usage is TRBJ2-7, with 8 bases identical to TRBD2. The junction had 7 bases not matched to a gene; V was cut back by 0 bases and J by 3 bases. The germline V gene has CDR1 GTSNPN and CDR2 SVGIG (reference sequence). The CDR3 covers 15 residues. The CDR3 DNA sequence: TGTGCCTGGAGTGTACCATATAGCGGGGTCTACGAGCAGTACTTC. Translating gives CAWSVPYSGVYEQYF.

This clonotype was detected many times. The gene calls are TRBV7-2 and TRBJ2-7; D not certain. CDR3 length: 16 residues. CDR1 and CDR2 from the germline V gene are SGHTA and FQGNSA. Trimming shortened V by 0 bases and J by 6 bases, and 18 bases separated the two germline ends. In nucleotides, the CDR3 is TGTGCCAGCAGCTTAGCGCTGTGGATTTCTCCCGCCGAGCAGTACTTC. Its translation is CASSLALWISPAEQYF.

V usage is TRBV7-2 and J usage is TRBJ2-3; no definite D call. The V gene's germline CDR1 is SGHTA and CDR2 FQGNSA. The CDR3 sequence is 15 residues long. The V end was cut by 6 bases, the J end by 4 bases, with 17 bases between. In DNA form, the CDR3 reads TGTGCCAGCAGTTCGCTTACATGGCCGGCAGATACGCAGTATTTT. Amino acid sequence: CASSSLTWPADTQYF.

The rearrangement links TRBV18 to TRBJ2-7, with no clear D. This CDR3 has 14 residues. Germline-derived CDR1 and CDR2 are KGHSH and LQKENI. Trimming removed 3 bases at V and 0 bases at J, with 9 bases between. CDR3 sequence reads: CASSPASLSYEQYF. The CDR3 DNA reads TGTGCCAGCTCACCGGCTTCCCTCTCCTACGAGCAGTACTTC.

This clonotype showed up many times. CDR3 region: CSVEVGDYGYTF. The CDR3 DNA is TGCAGCGTTGAGGTTGGGGATTATGGCTACACCTTC. The rearrangement links TRBV29-1 to TRBJ1-2; unclear D gene. There are 12 residues in the CDR3. Trimming stripped 3 bases from V and 5 bases from J, with 10 bases between. Germline V CDR1 and CDR2: SQVTM, ANQGSEA.

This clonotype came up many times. CDR3 sequence: CASGRQGSYNEQFF. For the CDR3, the DNA is TGTGCCAGCGGGCGACAGGGGTCCTACAATGAGCAGTTCTTC. The genes are TRBV9 and TRBJ2-1; 8 bases are shared with TRBD1. V gave up 7 bases and J gave up 1 base; unmatched junction bases: 4. The CDR3 is 14 residues long. Germline V gene lookup returns CDR1 SGDLS and CDR2 YYNGEE.

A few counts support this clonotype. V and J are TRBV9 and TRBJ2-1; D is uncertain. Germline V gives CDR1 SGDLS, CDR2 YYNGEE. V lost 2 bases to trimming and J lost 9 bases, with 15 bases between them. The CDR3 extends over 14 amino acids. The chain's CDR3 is CASSVQSGRAEQFF. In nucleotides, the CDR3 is TGTGCCAGCAGCGTCCAATCCGGCCGGGCTGAGCAGTTCTTC.

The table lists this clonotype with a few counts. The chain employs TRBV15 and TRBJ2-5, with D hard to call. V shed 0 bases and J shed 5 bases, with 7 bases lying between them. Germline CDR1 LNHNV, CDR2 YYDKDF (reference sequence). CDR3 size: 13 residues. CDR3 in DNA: TGTGCCACCAGCAGAGATCCTGGGGAGACCCAGTACTTC. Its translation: CATSRDPGETQYF.

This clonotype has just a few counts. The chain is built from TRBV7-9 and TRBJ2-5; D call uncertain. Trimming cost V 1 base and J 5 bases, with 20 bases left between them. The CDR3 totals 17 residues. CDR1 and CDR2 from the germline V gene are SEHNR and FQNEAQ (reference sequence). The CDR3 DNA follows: TGTGCCAGCAGCTTAGGGAATACGGGTGGCTCTGCCGAGACCCAGTACTTC. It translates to CASSLGNTGGSAETQYF.

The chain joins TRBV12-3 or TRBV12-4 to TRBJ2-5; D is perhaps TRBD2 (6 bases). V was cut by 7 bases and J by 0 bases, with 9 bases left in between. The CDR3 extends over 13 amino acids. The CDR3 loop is CASMEGNQETQYF. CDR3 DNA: TGTGCCAGCATGGAGGGCAACCAAGAGACCCAGTACTTC.

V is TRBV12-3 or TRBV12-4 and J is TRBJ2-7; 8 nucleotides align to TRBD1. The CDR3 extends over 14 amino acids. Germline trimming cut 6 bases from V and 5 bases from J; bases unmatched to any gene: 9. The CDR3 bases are TGTGCCAGCAGGCGGACAGGGTTTTTCAACGAGCAGTACTTC. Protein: CASRRTGFFNEQYF.

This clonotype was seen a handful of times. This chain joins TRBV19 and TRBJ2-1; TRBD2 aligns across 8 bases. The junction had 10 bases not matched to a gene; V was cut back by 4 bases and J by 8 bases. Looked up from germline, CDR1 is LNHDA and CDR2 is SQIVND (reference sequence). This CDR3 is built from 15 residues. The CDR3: CASSNERGRIHEQFF. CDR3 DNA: TGTGCCAGTAGTAACGAGCGGGGGAGGATCCATGAGCAGTTCTTC.

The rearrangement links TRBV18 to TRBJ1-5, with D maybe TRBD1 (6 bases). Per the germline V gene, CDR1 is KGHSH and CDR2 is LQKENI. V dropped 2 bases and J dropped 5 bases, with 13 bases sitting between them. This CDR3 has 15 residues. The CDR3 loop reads CASSPTAGADQPQHF. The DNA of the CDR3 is TGTGCCAGCTCACCAACCGCGGGGGCCGATCAGCCCCAGCATTTT.

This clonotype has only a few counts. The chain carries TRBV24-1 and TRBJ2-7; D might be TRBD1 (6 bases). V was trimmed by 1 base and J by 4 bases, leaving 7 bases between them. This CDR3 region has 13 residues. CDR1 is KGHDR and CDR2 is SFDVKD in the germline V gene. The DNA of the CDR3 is TGTGCCACCAGTGATTTAACAGGGTACGAGCAGTACTTC. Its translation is CATSDLTGYEQYF.

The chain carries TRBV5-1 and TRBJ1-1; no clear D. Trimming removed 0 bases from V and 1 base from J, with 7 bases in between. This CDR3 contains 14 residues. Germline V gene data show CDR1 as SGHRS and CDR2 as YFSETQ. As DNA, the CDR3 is TGCGCCAGCAGCTTGGCCGTACAGAACACTGAAGCTTTCTTT. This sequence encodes CASSLAVQNTEAFF.

The CDR3 sequence: CASGLGTRGGNEQFF. DNA of the CDR3: TGTGCTAGTGGTTTGGGGACCAGGGGCGGCAATGAGCAGTTCTTC. This chain uses TRBV12-5 with TRBJ2-1; TRBD1 is a possible D gene (6 bases). Germline V gives CDR1 LGHNT, CDR2 FRNRAP. This CDR3 is built from 15 residues. V dropped 1 base and J dropped 6 bases, with 13 bases sitting between them.

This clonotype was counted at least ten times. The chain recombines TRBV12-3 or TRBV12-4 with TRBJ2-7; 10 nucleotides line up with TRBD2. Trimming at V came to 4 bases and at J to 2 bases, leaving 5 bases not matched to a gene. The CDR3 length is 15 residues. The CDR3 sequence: CASSSGLASPYEQYF. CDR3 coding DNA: TGTGCCAGCAGTTCGGGACTAGCGTCCCCCTACGAGCAGTACTTC.

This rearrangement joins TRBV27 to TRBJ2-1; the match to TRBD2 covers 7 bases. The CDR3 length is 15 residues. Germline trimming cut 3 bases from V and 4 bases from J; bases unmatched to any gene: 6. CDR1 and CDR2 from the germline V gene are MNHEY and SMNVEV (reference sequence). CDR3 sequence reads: CASSFQASGYNEQFF. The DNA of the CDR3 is TGTGCCAGCAGTTTTCAGGCTAGCGGTTACAATGAGCAGTTCTTC.

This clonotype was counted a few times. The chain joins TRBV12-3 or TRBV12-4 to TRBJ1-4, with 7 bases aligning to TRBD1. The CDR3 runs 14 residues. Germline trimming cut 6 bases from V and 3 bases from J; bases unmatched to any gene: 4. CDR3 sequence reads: CASRQTGSNEKLFF. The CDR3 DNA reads TGTGCCAGCAGACAGACAGGGTCTAATGAAAAACTGTTTTTT.

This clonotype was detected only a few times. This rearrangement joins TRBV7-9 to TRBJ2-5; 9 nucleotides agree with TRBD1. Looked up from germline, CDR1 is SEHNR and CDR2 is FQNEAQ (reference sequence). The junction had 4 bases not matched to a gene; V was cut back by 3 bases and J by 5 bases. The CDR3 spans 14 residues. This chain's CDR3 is CASSFGTGGETQYF. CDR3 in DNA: TGTGCCAGCAGCTTTGGTACAGGGGGCGAGACCCAGTACTTC.

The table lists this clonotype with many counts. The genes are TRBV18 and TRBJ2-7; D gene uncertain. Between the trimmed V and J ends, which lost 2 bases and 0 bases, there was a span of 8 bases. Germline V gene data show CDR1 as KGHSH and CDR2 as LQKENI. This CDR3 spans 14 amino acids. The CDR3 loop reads CASSPGLGSYEQYF. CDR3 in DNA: TGTGCCAGCTCACCAGGGTTGGGCTCCTACGAGCAGTACTTC.

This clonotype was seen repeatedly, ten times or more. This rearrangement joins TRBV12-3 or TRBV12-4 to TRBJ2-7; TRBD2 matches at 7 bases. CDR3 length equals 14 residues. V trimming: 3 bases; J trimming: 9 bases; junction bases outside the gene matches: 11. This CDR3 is CASSLGTNSFRQYF. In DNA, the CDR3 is TGTGCCAGCAGTTTGGGGACTAACAGCTTTCGGCAGTACTTC.